The entry below describes one T cell receptor beta chain. Its antigen remains unidentified. This sample was taken from a study of T cells in Graves' hyperthyroidism and ophthalmopathy. CDR1 and CDR2 from the germline V gene are MNHEY and SMNVEV (reference sequence). Trimming took 1 base from V and 8 from J; bases not matched to a gene: 4. This CDR3 has 13 residues. RNA transcripts provided the source from which TCR beta CDR3 regions were amplified. An initial round of RT-PCR targeting the TCR CDR3 relied on the HTBI primer set. TCRdb reprocessed the multiplex PCR reads via MiXCR and lists one record per CDR3 protein. In the table there are under 400,000 distinct CDR3 sequences, roughly 13% of which are singletons. Study-wide results and caveats: Ophthalmopathy prediction by the model preceded onset by a median roughly 6 months.

The sequencing input was blood. The chain couples TRBV27 to TRBJ1-2; 7 positions match TRBD1. The clonotype comes from a woman in her late teens or twenties with Graves' hyperthyroidism. The CDR3 nucleotides read TGTGCCAGCAGTTTATTTCCAGGGGGGGGCTACACCTTC. Its translation is CASSLFPGGGYTF.